This T cell receptor (beta chain) stems from a study of cytomegalovirus exposure and HLA in healthy donors. Profiled with immunoSEQ multiplex PCR; TCRdb holds only in-frame clones, not every one. Of about 240,000 clones listed, 86% are singletons. General study points: In vitro testing confirmed a few CMV-associated chains as specific for CMV antigens.

The donors were members of the validation cohort, which comprised 120 subjects and was separate from the first cohort of 666 subjects. In germline, CDR1 is SGHRS, CDR2 YFSETQ. The CDR3 length is 13 residues. Trimming took 4 bases from V and 4 from J, leaving 11 bases between them. On this clone itself: Its antigen is still unknown.

The chain combines TRBV5-1 with TRBJ1-1, with D perhaps TRBD1 (6 bases). The TCR was taken from a woman in her 30s in good health and CMV-seropositive. Source material: PBMCs. In DNA form, the CDR3 reads TGCGCCAGCAGCCAAACAGGGAGCACTGAAGCTTTCTTT. This gives the protein CASSQTGSTEAFF.